The 8 T cell receptor beta chains below were found in one sample sequenced in a study of blood T cell repertoires in COVID-19. The data were produced by immunoSEQ multiplex PCR, yet TCRdb's version contains in-frame clones alone and is incomplete. Here the sample spans about 140,000 clones, about 87% being singletons. What was sequenced was peripheral blood. These receptors all stem from a human donor with COVID-19, enrolled during active disease. The donor label of this sample is uncertain.

With regard to this clone: The identical CDR3 is also encoded by other nucleotide sequences in the sample. J is TRBJ1-1 and V is TRBV5-1, with D possibly TRBD1 on 6 matching bases. The V end was cut by 4 bases, the J end by 0 bases, with 10 bases between. The germline CDR1 and CDR2 sequences are SGHRS and YFSETQ. The CDR3 consists of 14 residues. The chain's CDR3 is CASSLGQMNTEAFF. DNA for the CDR3: TGCGCCAGCAGCCTGGGACAAATGAACACTGAAGCTTTCTTT.

The chain has TRBV11-3 and TRBJ1-6, with 7 bases that match TRBD1. Trimming cost V 2 bases and J 6 bases; bases outside gene matches: 7. CDR1 is SGHNT and CDR2 is YENEEA in the germline V gene. The CDR3 has 16 residues. The CDR3: CASSLRAGGLNSPLHF. The CDR3 DNA sequence: TGTGCCAGCAGCTTAAGGGCAGGGGGGCTTAATTCACCCCTCCACTTT.

This chain uses TRBV6-5 with TRBJ2-7; tentative D call: TRBD2 (5 bases). CDR3 length: 14 amino acids. Germline assignment: CDR1 MNHEY and CDR2 SVGAGI. Trimming took off 0 bases at V and 9 bases at J, with 15 bases between the two ends. This CDR3 reads CASSYSNRPAVQYF. CDR3 DNA: TGTGCCAGCAGTTACTCGAATCGCCCAGCGGTGCAGTACTTC.

V usage is TRBV5-1 and J usage is TRBJ1-1; D possibly corresponds to TRBD1 (5 bases). Germline V CDR1 and CDR2: SGHRS, YFSETQ. There are 14 residues in the CDR3. Trimming removed 0 bases from V and 6 bases from J, with 12 bases in between. The CDR3 region is CASSLEEGVAEAFF. CDR3 bases: TGCGCCAGCAGCTTGGAAGAAGGGGTCGCTGAAGCTTTCTTT.

This chain links TRBV6-1 with TRBJ2-7; the D is unclear. Germline CDR1 and CDR2: MNHNS and SASEGT. Trimming shortened V by 5 bases and J by 1 base, and 9 bases separated the two germline ends. The CDR3 has 13 amino acids. CDR3 residues: CASSSTWSYEQYF. For the CDR3, the DNA is TGTGCCAGCAGTTCCACATGGTCCTACGAGCAGTACTTC.

The CDR3 is CASSLGPGRGHGANVLTF. The DNA for the CDR3 is TGTGCCAGCAGCTTAGGTCCGGGCAGGGGGCACGGGGCCAACGTCCTGACTTTC. This rearrangement joins TRBV7-9 to TRBJ2-6, with TRBD1 identical over 8 bases. V shed 1 base and J 4 bases; nucleotides not matched to a gene: 9. Germline CDR1 and CDR2: SEHNR and FQNEAQ (reference sequence). CDR3 length: 18 residues.

The genes are TRBV19 and TRBJ1-4, with 7 nucleotides matching TRBD1. This CDR3 region has 15 residues. In germline, CDR1 is LNHDA, CDR2 SQIVND (reference sequence). With V trimmed by 9 bases and J by 3 bases, 10 bases remained unmatched. The CDR3 protein is CASNQGEQANEKLFF. The CDR3 bases are TGTGCCAGCAATCAGGGGGAGCAGGCTAATGAAAAACTGTTTTTT.

This clone was recorded once. This chain joins TRBV6-5 and TRBJ2-1; D might be TRBD2 (6 bases). The CDR3 has 14 residues. Germline lookup yields CDR1 MNHEY and CDR2 SVGAGI. The ends were cut back, 5 bases at V and 6 bases at J, with 14 bases in the middle. The CDR3 nucleotides are TGTGCCAGCAGTCTGGACTATATGGTCAATGAGCAGTTCTTC. Translating it yields CASSLDYMVNEQFF.